This note documents a single T cell receptor (beta chain) sequence. Antigen unknown. TCRdb re-called the 5' RACE reads with MiXCR, one entry per CDR3 protein. The sample holds approximately 250,000 distinct CDR3 sequences, around 6.5% seen once. These data originate in a study of identical twins. Study outcomes and limitations: Abundant beta clonotypes from cord blood bore fewer insertions; memory repertoires lacked this pattern.

V gave up 1 base and J gave up 3 bases, with 9 bases separating them. Germline V gene data show CDR1 as LGHNA and CDR2 as YSLEER. This CDR3 has 15 amino acids. This sample was also put to use in a study of T cells expressing NK-cell markers.

The source material was CD8+ T cells sorted from blood. The origin of this receptor is a young woman in good health. The rearrangement links TRBV4-3 to TRBJ1-4, with TRBD1 as a possible D gene (5 bases). The CDR3 is CASSQGRQSNEKLFF. The CDR3 region has the DNA TGCGCCAGCAGCCAAGGTCGACAGTCTAATGAAAAACTGTTTTTT.